This is a list of T cell receptor beta chains from one sample in a study of T cells after yellow fever vaccination. In TCRdb, the 5' RACE reads were re-called with MiXCR into one record per CDR3 protein. The table includes under 600,000 distinct CDR3 sequences, roughly 14% detected once. The material was PBMCs, obtained on the day of the yellow fever booster vaccination. These receptors were taken from a man under 40 who received the YFV17D yellow fever vaccine. Both conserved end residues are part of each CDR3. The order of the fields is D gene, J gene, V gene, clone size, CDR3 protein, CDR3 DNA. D genes are given only for firm matches. Size values are once, few and many counts, or a class for expanded clones, and some rows have none.

>.|TRBJ2-3|TRBV7-9|.
CASSILSGPTDTQYF
TGTGCCAGCAGCATACTTAGCGGCCCCACAGATACGCAGTATTTT
>.|TRBJ2-2|TRBV5-1|few
CASSLRAGELTGELFF
TGCGCCAGCAGCTTGCGGGCTGGCGAGTTAACCGGGGAGCTGTTTTTT
>.|TRBJ2-5|TRBV7-9|.
CASSLGKGTQQETQYF
TGTGCCAGCAGCCTAGGGAAGGGGACTCAGCAAGAGACCCAGTACTTC
>.|TRBJ1-5|TRBV20-1|.
CSVGVGGSQPQHF
TGCAGTGTGGGGGTGGGGGGCTCTCAGCCCCAGCATTTT
>.|TRBJ2-5|TRBV7-7|.
CASSEDWQETQYF
TGTGCCAGCAGCGAAGACTGGCAAGAGACCCAGTACTTC
>.|TRBJ1-2|TRBV5-1|many
CASSRGGDDGYTF
TGCGCCAGCAGCCGCGGAGGGGACGATGGCTACACCTTC
>.|TRBJ2-2|TRBV7-9|few
CASSDQDRATNTGELFF
TGTGCCAGCAGCGACCAAGACCGGGCAACGAACACCGGGGAGCTGTTTTTT
>.|TRBJ2-5|TRBV20-1|few
CSGTYLGETQYF
TGCAGCGGGACCTATCTCGGGGAGACCCAGTACTTC
>TRBD2|TRBJ2-1|TRBV13|.
CASSWAGGDKNSYNEQFF
TGTGCCAGCAGCTGGGCGGGAGGTGATAAAAACTCCTACAATGAGCAGTTCTTC
>.|TRBJ1-4|TRBV11-2|.
CASSSRTGEEKLFF
TGTGCCAGCAGCTCCCGGACGGGTGAGGAAAAACTGTTTTTT
>TRBD2|TRBJ2-7|TRBV7-9|few
CASNVAGASDEQYF
TGTGCCAGCAACGTAGCGGGAGCTAGTGACGAGCAGTACTTC
>.|TRBJ1-1|TRBV6-1|.
CASRSRRSGPNTEAFF
TGTGCCAGCAGAAGTAGACGGTCGGGACCGAACACTGAAGCTTTCTTT
>.|TRBJ2-2|TRBV7-2|many
CASSFTTGELFF
TGTGCCAGCAGCTTCACGACTGGGGAGCTGTTTTTT
>.|TRBJ2-1|TRBV5-1|few
CASSPGRRYEQFF
TGCGCCAGCAGCCCGGGCAGGAGGTATGAGCAGTTCTTC
>TRBD1|TRBJ1-1|TRBV3-1|few
CASSQQTGLNTEAFF
TGTGCCAGCAGCCAACAGACAGGGTTGAACACTGAAGCTTTCTTT
>TRBD1|TRBJ2-3|TRBV6-5|.
CASSRLQGIDTQYF
TGTGCCAGCAGCCGCCTACAGGGGATCGATACGCAGTATTTT
>.|TRBJ2-2|TRBV20-1|few
CSAPGGGRETGELFF
TGCAGTGCCCCCGGAGGGGGAAGAGAAACCGGGGAGCTGTTTTTT
>TRBD2|TRBJ2-1|TRBV24-1|.
CATTPVGLAGAYNEQFF
TGTGCCACCACCCCTGTGGGACTAGCGGGGGCCTACAATGAGCAGTTCTTC
>TRBD1|TRBJ2-3|TRBV11-2|few
CASSLGSGGALGTDTQYF
TGTGCCAGCAGCTTAGGGTCAGGGGGCGCTTTGGGCACAGATACGCAGTATTTT
>.|TRBJ2-5|TRBV20-1|.
CSARLAGLQETQYF
TGCAGTGCTAGACTTGCGGGGCTCCAAGAGACCCAGTACTTC
>TRBD1|TRBJ2-7|TRBV4-3|few
CASSHYRGSEQYF
TGCGCCAGCAGCCACTACAGGGGAAGCGAGCAGTACTTC
>.|TRBJ1-2|TRBV12-3/TRBV12-4|few
CASSPSAGTYGYTF
TGTGCCAGCAGTCCCTCTGCAGGGACCTATGGCTACACCTTC
>TRBD1|TRBJ1-6|TRBV7-9|many
CASRHSGGDSPLHF
TGTGCCAGCCGCCATTCAGGGGGCGATTCACCCCTCCACTTT
>TRBD2|TRBJ2-1|TRBV7-9|few
CASSFAGTSGSYDEQFF
TGTGCCAGCAGCTTTGCCGGGACTAGCGGGAGCTATGATGAGCAGTTCTTC
>TRBD1|TRBJ1-4|TRBV12-3/TRBV12-4|many
CASSQRQGAFEKLFF
TGTGCCAGCAGCCAGAGACAGGGAGCATTCGAAAAACTGTTTTTT
>.|TRBJ2-5|TRBV30|many
CAWSRGVALETQYF
TGTGCCTGGAGCCGGGGAGTAGCTTTGGAGACCCAGTACTTC
>TRBD2|TRBJ2-1|TRBV4-1|.
CASSQQLAGSYNEQFF
TGCGCCAGCAGCCAACAACTAGCGGGCTCCTACAATGAGCAGTTCTTC
>.|TRBJ2-1|TRBV10-3|.
CAISGTGTASYNEQFF
TGTGCCATCAGCGGAACCGGGACGGCTTCCTACAATGAGCAGTTCTTC